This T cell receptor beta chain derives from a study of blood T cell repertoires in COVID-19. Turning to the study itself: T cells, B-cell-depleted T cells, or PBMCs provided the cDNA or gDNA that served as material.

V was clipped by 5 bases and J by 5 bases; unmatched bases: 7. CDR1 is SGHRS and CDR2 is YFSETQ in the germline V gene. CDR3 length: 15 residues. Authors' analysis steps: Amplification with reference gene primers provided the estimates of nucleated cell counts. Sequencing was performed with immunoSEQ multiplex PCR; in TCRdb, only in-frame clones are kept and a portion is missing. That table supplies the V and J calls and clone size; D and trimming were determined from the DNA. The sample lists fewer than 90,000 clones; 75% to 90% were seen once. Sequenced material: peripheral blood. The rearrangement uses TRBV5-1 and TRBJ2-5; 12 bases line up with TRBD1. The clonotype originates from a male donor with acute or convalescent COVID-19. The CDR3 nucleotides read TGCGCCAGCAGGTTAACGGGACAGGGGGCTGAGACCCAGTACTTC. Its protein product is CASRLTGQGAETQYF.